The 7 T cell receptor beta chains below come from one sample, sequenced in a study of cytotoxic CD8 clonotypes in ibrutinib-treated CLL (dated by TCRdb to the early 2020s). According to the study, the label for this sample's time point signals: progressive disease on ibrutinib. To prepare the library, the immunoSEQ multiplex PCR assay was applied. TCRdb mirrors the immuneACCESS table, restricted to in-frame sequences. Some clones are absent from its copies; in checked studies, under half trace to an unresolved V gene, and the reason for the others is unknown. This sample is represented by 250,000 to 350,000 clones; approximately 79% of them were singletons. The top ten hold about 5.3% of the sample. Sample: PBMCs, taken at disease progression, from a patient treated with ibrutinib. These receptors all come from a human donor with chronic lymphocytic leukemia.

The V call is TRBV7-2, the J call TRBJ2-2, with no clear D. The CDR3 runs to 13 residues. CDR1 and CDR2 (germline): SGHTA, FQGNSA. Trimming removed 1 base at V and 7 bases at J, with 7 bases between. In nucleotides, the CDR3 is TGTGCCAGCAGCTTAGTTTCTGGCGGGGAGCTGTTTTTT. Encoded protein: CASSLVSGGELFF.

V usage is TRBV6-5 and J usage is TRBJ2-7; TRBD1 might be the D (5 bases). Trimming pared 2 bases from V and 2 bases from J, leaving 16 bases between. This CDR3 is built from 16 residues. Germline lookup yields CDR1 MNHEY and CDR2 SVGAGI. CDR3 region: CASSYGQLTAAYEQYF. The CDR3 DNA reads TGTGCCAGCAGTTACGGACAACTTACGGCGGCCTACGAGCAGTACTTC.

This clone showed up just once. V is TRBV11-2 and J is TRBJ2-1; D is uncertain. Trimming pared 3 bases from V and 4 bases from J, leaving 10 bases between. The CDR3 totals 14 residues. In germline, CDR1 is SGHAT, CDR2 FQNNGV. In DNA form, the CDR3 reads TGTGCCAGCAGCTTCCATTACCCATACAATGAGCAGTTCTTC. This gives the protein CASSFHYPYNEQFF.

This chain connects TRBV19 to TRBJ1-1, with TRBD1 identical over 12 bases. The CDR3 has 14 residues. The trim removed 5 bases at V and 6 bases at J, leaving 4 bases unmatched. Germline V gene data show CDR1 as LNHDA and CDR2 as SQIVND (reference sequence). In nucleotides, the CDR3 is TGTGCCAGTAGTGGGACAGGGGGCAACGCTGAAGCTTTCTTT. This encodes CASSGTGGNAEAFF.

The chain carries TRBV6-4 and TRBJ2-1; 13 nucleotides match TRBD2. In germline, CDR1 is MRHNA, CDR2 SNTAGT. V dropped 6 bases and J dropped 0; count of bases not matched to a gene: 8. The CDR3 sequence is 18 residues long. The DNA for the CDR3 is TGTGCCAGCAGCCAAGGACTAGCGGGAGCTCCCTCCTACAATGAGCAGTTCTTC. Its translation: CASSQGLAGAPSYNEQFF.

The chain combines TRBV6-1 with TRBJ2-5; D is unresolved. Germline CDR1 is MNHNS and CDR2 is SASEGT. The germline V and J ends were trimmed by 1 base and 6 bases, with 6 bases remaining between them. This CDR3 has 12 amino acids. CDR3 amino acids: CASSEVRQTQYF. CDR3 DNA sequence: TGTGCCAGCAGTGAAGTCAGGCAGACCCAGTACTTC.

The chain uses TRBV6-5 and TRBJ2-7; TRBD2 agrees at 7 bases. With 6 bases clipped from V and 11 bases from J, the junction kept 7 bases outside the gene matches. The CDR3 covers 11 residues. Germline V gene sequence: CDR1 MNHEY, CDR2 SVGAGI. CDR3 sequence: CASSHGRGKYF. The CDR3, as DNA: TGTGCCAGCAGCCACGGGCGGGGGAAGTACTTC.